This T cell receptor beta chain was sequenced during a study of cytomegalovirus exposure and HLA in healthy donors. Use of 60 Vbeta and 13 Jbeta primers characterized the PCR. Repertoires were generated with immunoSEQ multiplex PCR, while TCRdb's copy carries only in-frame clones and drops some. The repertoire holds more than 90,000 clones, with more than 60% as singletons. The origin of this receptor is a human donor in good health. The sample taken for sequencing was PBMCs.

The CDR3 loop reads CASSKAAGMGTNEKLFF. CDR3 in DNA: TGTGCCAGTAGTAAAGCGGCCGGGATGGGAACTAATGAAAAACTGTTTTTT. The V gene is TRBV19, the J gene TRBJ1-4; unclear D gene. CDR3 length: 17 residues. V was clipped by 4 bases and J by 1 base, with 16 bases between them. In germline, CDR1 is LNHDA, CDR2 SQIVND (reference sequence).